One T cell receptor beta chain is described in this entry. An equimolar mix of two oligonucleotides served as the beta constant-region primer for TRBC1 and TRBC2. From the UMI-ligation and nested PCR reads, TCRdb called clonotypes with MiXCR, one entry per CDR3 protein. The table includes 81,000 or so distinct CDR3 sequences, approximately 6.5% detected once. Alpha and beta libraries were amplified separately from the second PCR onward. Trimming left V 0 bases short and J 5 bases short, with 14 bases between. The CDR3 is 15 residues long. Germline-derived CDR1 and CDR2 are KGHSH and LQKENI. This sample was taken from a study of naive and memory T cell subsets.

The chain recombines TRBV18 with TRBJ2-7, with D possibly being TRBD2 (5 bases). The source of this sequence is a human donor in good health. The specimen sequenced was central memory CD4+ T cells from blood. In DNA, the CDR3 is TGTGCCAGCTCACCACCGGGCCCGGGATCCCACGAGCAGTACTTC. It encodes CASSPPGPGSHEQYF.